The 29 T cell receptor beta chains below all came from one sample that was sequenced in a study of T cell repertoires in cytomegalovirus infection. In TCRdb, the reads were re-called with MiXCR into one record per CDR3 protein. The sample lists roughly 600,000 distinct CDR3 sequences; about 24% were seen once. Sample: CD8+ T cells from PBMCs. The receptor set was obtained from a human donor in good health (CMV status not recorded). Some clones in this sample may be carry-over from other donors' samples.

In this sample, this clonotype turned up many times. This sequence joins TRBV5-6 and TRBJ1-3; D unclear. CDR3 size: 15 residues. The germline V and J ends were trimmed by 0 bases and 7 bases, with 14 bases remaining between them. The germline CDR1 and CDR2 sequences are SGHDT and YYEEEE. The CDR3 nucleotides read TGTGCCAGCAGCTTGGACATTCGGCGGGGTAACACCATATATTTT. This translates into CASSLDIRRGNTIYF.

This clonotype was found many times. The chain combines TRBV7-9 with TRBJ2-1; 7 bases match TRBD2. The ends lost 6 bases at V and 0 bases at J; junction bases unmatched: 2. Per germline, CDR1 SEHNR and CDR2 FQNEAQ (reference sequence). The CDR3 is made up of 14 amino acids. The DNA for the CDR3 is TGTGCCAGCAGGGCTAGCGGCTCCTACAATGAGCAGTTCTTC. It is translated as CASRASGSYNEQFF.

Comments on this clonotype: Sequence at one end of the junction differs from germline and may be a read error. The chain employs TRBV11-2 and TRBJ2-1; D perhaps matches TRBD2 (7 bases). The CDR3 contains 17 residues. CDR1 SGHAT and CDR2 FQNNGV come from the germline V gene. CDR3 bases: TGTGCCAGCAGCTTATCCATGGGGGGGGGCTCCTACAAAGAGCAGTTCTTC. Amino acids: CASSLSMGGGSYKEQFF.

This clonotype was counted ten times or more. The chain uses TRBV12-3 or TRBV12-4 and TRBJ2-1; D ambiguous. V was clipped by 6 bases and J by 7 bases, with 16 bases between them. The CDR3 is 14 amino acids. CDR3 in DNA: TGTGCCAGCAGCCCGGAGTCAGGTGGGAATGAGCAGTTCTTC. Amino acid sequence: CASSPESGGNEQFF.

V usage is TRBV27 and J usage is TRBJ2-3; TRBD1 matches at 7 bases. The CDR3 has 16 amino acids. Trimming at V came to 3 bases and at J to 2 bases, leaving 8 bases not matched to a gene. Germline assignment: CDR1 MNHEY and CDR2 SMNVEV (reference sequence). CDR3 amino acids: CASSFRRGTVTDTQYF. In DNA, the CDR3 is TGTGCCAGCAGTTTCCGAAGGGGGACAGTCACAGATACGCAGTATTTT.

Written as DNA, the CDR3 is TGCAGCGTCCAGGGGGAATCAGGTACCCAGTACTTC. Translated: CSVQGESGTQYF. The rearrangement joins TRBV29-1 to TRBJ2-5, with 7 positions matching TRBD1. The CDR3 length is 12 residues. Germline-derived CDR1 and CDR2 are SQVTM and ANQGSEA. V trimming: 6 bases; J trimming: 8 bases; junction bases outside the gene matches: 9.

In its sample, this clonotype was seen a few times. The chain carries TRBV2 and TRBJ2-1; D call uncertain. Trimming took 3 bases from V and 13 from J, leaving 10 bases between them. Germline CDR1 SNHLY, CDR2 FYNNEI. The CDR3 length is 11 residues. In DNA form, the CDR3 reads TGTGCCAGCAGTGACAACATGGAACAGTTCTTC. Encoded protein: CASSDNMEQFF.

This clonotype has a handful of counts. The chain joins TRBV4-3 to TRBJ1-4; tentatively, D is TRBD1 (6 bases). This CDR3 region has 19 residues. CDR1 is LGHNA and CDR2 is YSLEER in the germline V gene. Trimming took 0 bases from V and 3 from J, leaving 20 bases between them. CDR3: CASSQEEVEGWGPNEKLFF. The CDR3 nucleotides read TGCGCCAGCAGCCAAGAGGAGGTCGAGGGCTGGGGGCCTAATGAAAAACTGTTTTTT.

This clonotype has at least ten counts. The V gene is TRBV7-6, the J gene TRBJ2-5; perhaps TRBD1 as D (6 bases). Germline V gene sequence: CDR1 SGHVS, CDR2 FNYEAQ. The V end was cut by 6 bases, the J end by 2 bases, with 16 bases between. The CDR3 spans 15 residues. The CDR3 spells CASSFRRTEQETQYF. As DNA, the CDR3 is TGTGCCAGCAGTTTTAGGCGGACAGAGCAAGAGACCCAGTACTTC.

This clonotype was counted a few times. This chain uses TRBV4-1 with TRBJ2-4, with unresolved D. The CDR3 contains 12 residues. Looked up from germline, CDR1 is MGHRA and CDR2 is YSYEKL. V lost 1 base and J lost 6, with 4 bases in between. CDR3 nucleotide sequence: TGCGCCAGCAGCCAAGTTGGAAACATTCAGTACTTC. It translates to CASSQVGNIQYF.

The CDR3: CASNSKGELFF. CDR3 in DNA: TGTGCCAGCAACTCGAAAGGGGAGCTGTTTTTT. The chain combines TRBV7-8 with TRBJ2-2, with no clear D. This CDR3 region has 11 residues. Trimming cost V 7 bases and J 8 bases, with 8 bases left between them. Germline CDR1 SGHVS, CDR2 FQNEAQ.

CDR3 sequence (DNA): TGTGCCAGCAGCCTTCAAGGAAATCAAGAGACCCAGTACTTC. Protein product: CASSLQGNQETQYF. The rearrangement joins TRBV5-4 to TRBJ2-5, with D unresolved. Per the germline V gene, CDR1 is SGHNT and CDR2 is YYREEE (reference sequence). V lost 4 bases and J 2 bases, leaving 12 bases between the germline ends. CDR3 length equals 14 residues.

This clonotype was seen a few times. The J gene is TRBJ2-6, the V gene TRBV28; perhaps D is TRBD1 or TRBD2 (5 bases each). This CDR3 comprises 16 residues. Trimming left V 2 bases short and J 2 bases short, with 10 bases between. Germline V gene sequence: CDR1 MDHEN, CDR2 SYDVKM. CDR3 sequence (DNA): TGTGCCAGCAGTTTAGAGGGGCTGACTGGGGCCAACGTCCTGACTTTC. This translates into CASSLEGLTGANVLTF.

On this clonotype: Germline is not matched at one junction end, which may reflect a read error. The chain has TRBV7-9 and TRBJ2-3; D remains ambiguous. CDR3 length: 16 residues. Per germline, CDR1 SEHNR and CDR2 FQNEAQ (reference sequence). The CDR3 here is CASNLGYRAGTDTQYF. The CDR3 DNA is TGTGCCAGCAACTTAGGGTACAGAGCCGGCACAGATACGCAGTATTTT.

This clonotype was observed a few times. The chain has TRBV28 and TRBJ2-7, with a possible D match to TRBD1 (5 bases). V lost 5 bases and J 7 bases, leaving 15 bases between the germline ends. This CDR3 has 13 residues. In germline, CDR1 is MDHEN, CDR2 SYDVKM. CDR3 in DNA: TGTGCCAGCAGTCGTTCCACACGACAGGAGCAGTACGTC. Its translation is CASSRSTRQEQYV.

This chain joins TRBV29-1 and TRBJ1-2; D gene ambiguous. In germline, CDR1 is SQVTM, CDR2 ANQGSEA. CDR3 length: 14 residues. Trimming removed 0 bases at V and 2 bases at J, with 10 bases between. CDR3 residues: CSVEDSWQNYGYTF. In DNA form, the CDR3 reads TGCAGCGTTGAAGATAGTTGGCAGAACTATGGCTACACCTTC.

The CDR3, as DNA: TGTGCCAGCAGCCGTGCAGGGGACTACGAGCAGTACTTC. It codes for CASSRAGDYEQYF. J is TRBJ2-7 and V is TRBV4-2; the D gene is possibly TRBD1 (6 bases). V lost 4 bases to trimming and J lost 3 bases, with 10 bases between them. The CDR3 loop spans 13 amino acids. Germline V gives CDR1 LGHNA, CDR2 YNFKEQ.

This clonotype was counted at least ten times. The chain recombines TRBV6-5 with TRBJ1-1; a possible D gene is TRBD1 (6 bases). The CDR3 has 14 residues. The germline CDR1 and CDR2 sequences are MNHEY and SVGAGI. Trimming shortened V by 6 bases and J by 0 bases, and 11 bases separated the two germline ends. The CDR3 coding sequence is TGTGCCAGCAGCAACAGACAGGTGAACACTGAAGCTTTCTTT. Amino acid sequence: CASSNRQVNTEAFF.

This clonotype was seen only a few times. This rearrangement joins TRBV7-9 to TRBJ2-5, with 10 positions matching TRBD1. CDR1 and CDR2 from the germline V gene are SEHNR and FQNEAQ (reference sequence). The CDR3 is 17 amino acids. V gave up 5 bases and J gave up 1 base; unmatched junction bases: 10. CDR3 bases: TGTGCCAGCAGCCCCCCCGACAGGGGGCCCACCCAAGAGACCCAGTACTTC. Its translation: CASSPPDRGPTQETQYF.

This clonotype was seen at least ten times. The chain recombines TRBV7-9 with TRBJ1-2; TRBD1 might be the D (6 bases). The CDR3 is made up of 17 amino acids. CDR1 and CDR2 (germline): SEHNR, FQNEAQ (reference sequence). Trimming pared 3 bases from V and 2 bases from J, leaving 19 bases between. The CDR3, as DNA: TGTGCCAGCAGCTTGGGCGGCCCACGGCAGGGGAACTATGGCTACACCTTC. As protein: CASSLGGPRQGNYGYTF.

The chain recombines TRBV28 with TRBJ2-7, with D tentatively TRBD1 (6 bases). The V end was cut by 4 bases, the J end by 2 bases, with 18 bases between. Germline V CDR1 and CDR2: MDHEN, SYDVKM. CDR3 length: 16 amino acids. CDR3 in DNA: TGTGCCAGCAGTTCCCTTAATTGGGGGCAGACCTACGAGCAGTACGTC. Translation gives CASSSLNWGQTYEQYV.

The V gene is TRBV7-9, the J gene TRBJ2-1, with D hard to call. The length of the CDR3 is 14 residues. Germline CDR1 SEHNR, CDR2 FQNEAQ (reference sequence). V dropped 5 bases and J dropped 5 bases, with 13 bases sitting between them. CDR3 DNA: TGTGCCAGCAGCCCTCAAAGGGCCCACAATGAGCAGTTCTTC. Translating it yields CASSPQRAHNEQFF.

This rearrangement joins TRBV14 to TRBJ1-2; D remains ambiguous. There are 13 residues in the CDR3. The germline gives CDR1 SGHDN, CDR2 FVKESK. With 1 base removed from V and 3 bases from J, the gap between germline ends came to 6 bases. CDR3 coding DNA: TGTGCCAGCAGCCAAGCCATGGACTATGGCTACACCTTC. This codes for CASSQAMDYGYTF.

This clonotype was found many times. The gene calls are TRBV7-8 and TRBJ1-5; possible D gene TRBD1, 6 bases. Germline CDR1 and CDR2: SGHVS and FQNEAQ. The CDR3 contains 15 residues. Trimming left V 5 bases short and J 0 bases short, with 11 bases between. The CDR3 spells CASSRGGGSNQPQHF. The CDR3 coding sequence is TGTGCCAGCAGCCGAGGAGGGGGTAGCAATCAGCCCCAGCATTTT.

On this clonotype: The junction differs from germline at one of its ends, possibly a read error. This chain connects TRBV6-1 to TRBJ1-5, with 10 positions matching TRBD1. In germline, CDR1 is MNHNS, CDR2 SASEGT. This CDR3 spans 16 amino acids. The CDR3 loop is CASSERRDRGYQSQHF. CDR3 nucleotide sequence: TGTGCCAGCAGTGAAAGGAGGGACAGGGGCTATCAGTCCCAGCATTTT.

This clonotype was seen at least ten times. The chain's CDR3 is CASRDPSSYEQYF. CDR3 coding DNA: TGTGCCAGCCGGGACCCGAGCTCCTACGAGCAGTACTTC. The rearrangement uses TRBV12-3 or TRBV12-4 and TRBJ2-7, with D tentatively TRBD1 or TRBD2 (5 bases each). This CDR3 region has 13 residues. Trimming removed 8 bases from V and 0 bases from J, with 11 bases in between.

This chain uses TRBV6-6 with TRBJ2-5; 9 bases are a match to TRBD2. The CDR3 contains 15 residues. The V gene end was trimmed by 2 bases and the J gene end by 5 bases; junction bases not matched to a gene: 6. CDR1 MNHNY and CDR2 SVGAGI come from the germline V gene (reference sequence). CDR3 bases: TGTGCCAGCAGTTACCTGGGCGGGGGGGGTGAGACCCAGTACTTC. Protein sequence: CASSYLGGGGETQYF.

The chain uses TRBV27 and TRBJ1-5, with D unresolved. Trimming shortened V by 5 bases and J by 1 base, and 15 bases separated the two germline ends. In germline, CDR1 is MNHEY, CDR2 SMNVEV (reference sequence). The CDR3 runs to 16 residues. The CDR3 spells CASSPQFRRSNQPQHF. The CDR3 DNA reads TGTGCCAGCAGTCCGCAATTCAGAAGGAGCAATCAGCCCCAGCATTTT.

Only a few counts were recorded for this clonotype. The V gene is TRBV7-9, the J gene TRBJ2-5, with a tentative D call TRBD2 (5 bases). Germline CDR1 and CDR2: SEHNR and FQNEAQ (reference sequence). Between the trimmed V and J ends, which lost 8 bases and 10 bases, there was a span of 14 bases. The CDR3 contains 11 residues. The CDR3 loop is CASSRGRNQYF. Here the CDR3 DNA reads TGTGCCAGCTCGAGAGGGCGGAACCAGTACTTC.